The 23 T cell receptor beta chains given below trace back to one sample, sequenced in a study of T cells in Graves' hyperthyroidism and ophthalmopathy. Amplification yielded TCR beta CDR3 regions, with RNA transcripts as the source. A set of HTBI primers served as the primers for a first-round RT-PCR of the TCR CDR3. One entry per CDR3 protein, called by TCRdb with MiXCR from the multiplex PCR reads. Of a few hundred thousand distinct CDR3 sequences listed, roughly 46% are singletons. Sequencing was done on a sample of peripheral blood or thyroid tissue (not recorded which). The receptors originated from a woman under 30 with Graves' hyperthyroidism.

This clonotype occurred a few times. The chain links TRBV7-3 to TRBJ2-7; D call uncertain. The germline V gene encodes CDR1 SGHTA and CDR2 FQGTGA. V lost 5 bases, J lost 5 bases, and 16 bases lay in between. The CDR3 contains 14 residues. The CDR3 sequence is CASSASPPEHEQYF. The CDR3 DNA reads as TGTGCCAGCAGCGCTTCACCCCCGGAACACGAGCAGTACTTC.

This clonotype came up a few times. The V and J genes are TRBV7-2 and TRBJ2-2; D is uncertain. V shed 1 base and J shed 4 bases, with 7 bases lying between them. The CDR3 runs 14 residues. Germline V gives CDR1 SGHTA, CDR2 FQGNSA. The CDR3 nucleotides read TGTGCCAGCAGCTTAGACCCTAGCACCGGGGAGCTGTTTTTT. As protein: CASSLDPSTGELFF.

This clonotype was observed at least ten times. The chain is built from TRBV2 and TRBJ1-2; TRBD1 agrees at 10 bases. The V and J ends lost 7 bases and 5 bases, in that order; junction bases with no gene match: 7. The germline CDR1 and CDR2 sequences are SNHLY and FYNNEI. The CDR3 is 14 amino acids. The chain's CDR3 is CASTRDRGGYGYTF. CDR3 DNA: TGTGCCAGCACCCGGGACAGGGGAGGATATGGCTACACCTTC.

The chain carries TRBV7-2 and TRBJ1-4, with D tentatively TRBD1 (5 bases). V dropped 4 bases and J dropped 8 bases, with 20 bases sitting between them. The CDR3 is 16 residues long. CDR1 SGHTA and CDR2 FQGNSA come from the germline V gene. CDR3 in amino acids: CASSSLGWGFGEKLFF. For the CDR3, the DNA is TGTGCCAGCAGCTCATTAGGGTGGGGCTTCGGGGAAAAACTGTTTTTT.

Comment on this clonotype: The germline gene is not matched at one end of the junction; a read error may be the cause. This chain uses TRBV11-3 with TRBJ2-7; 10 bases map to TRBD2. This CDR3 comprises 14 residues. Germline V CDR1 and CDR2: SGHNT, YENEEA. CDR3 bases: TGTGCCAGCAGCAACCTAGCGGGAGACTACGAGCAGTGCTTC. Residues: CASSNLAGDYEQCF.

The V gene is TRBV7-2, the J gene TRBJ1-5; 7 bases fit TRBD1. The CDR3 is made up of 16 amino acids. Per the germline V gene, CDR1 is SGHTA and CDR2 is FQGNSA. Trimming removed 5 bases from V and 6 bases from J; junction bases left unmatched: 13. DNA for the CDR3: TGTGCCAGCAGCCCCCAGGGGGGGGCGGTAAGTCAGCCCCAGCATTTT. Its protein is CASSPQGGAVSQPQHF.

A few counts support this clonotype. The rearrangement links TRBV7-9 to TRBJ2-7, with a weak D call TRBD1 (5 bases). CDR3 length: 14 amino acids. Germline assignment: CDR1 SEHNR and CDR2 FQNEAQ (reference sequence). The V and J ends lost 1 base and 6 bases respectively, with 13 bases between them. The CDR3 DNA follows: TGTGCCAGCAGCTTAGGTGGTGGGGCTTCCGAGCAGTACTTC. Its translation: CASSLGGGASEQYF.

The chain joins TRBV2 to TRBJ1-2, with 9 positions matching TRBD1. With V trimmed by 2 bases and J by 3 bases, 7 bases remained unmatched. CDR3 size: 16 residues. Per the germline V gene, CDR1 is SNHLY and CDR2 is FYNNEI. CDR3 region: CASSERDRDLHYGYTF. The CDR3 DNA is TGTGCCAGCAGTGAACGGGACAGGGATTTGCACTATGGCTACACCTTC.

Concerning this clonotype: The CDR3 carries no conserved terminal phenylalanine or tryptophan, so it likely arises from a read error. Because the CDR3's place on the DNA is in doubt, the DNA is left out and the CDR3 is given as listed by TCRdb. This chain joins TRBV5-1 and TRBJ1-4; TRBD1, the D gene given by the table, was not confirmed from the DNA. CDR1 SGHRS and CDR2 YFSETQ come from the germline V gene. The CDR3 adds up to 11 amino acids, both ends counted. CDR3 in amino acids: CASSIQGYLWD.

This chain links TRBV29-1 with TRBJ1-2, with 9 bases aligning to TRBD1. The CDR3 contains 13 residues. Germline CDR1 reads SQVTM; CDR2 reads ANQGSEA. J was trimmed by 4 bases and V by 7 bases; bases with no gene match: 7. As DNA, the CDR3 is TGCAGCGCTCCGGGACAGGGATCCTATGGCTACACCTTC. The encoded protein is CSAPGQGSYGYTF.

V and J are TRBV7-9 and TRBJ1-5, with D perhaps matching TRBD1 (6 bases). CDR3 length: 15 amino acids. The germline V and J ends were trimmed by 5 bases and 5 bases, with 16 bases remaining between them. Germline loops: CDR1 SEHNR, CDR2 FQNEAQ (reference sequence). The CDR3 DNA reads TGTGCCAGCAGCCACGTAGGACAGACGGATCAGCCCCAGCATTTT. Amino acid sequence: CASSHVGQTDQPQHF.

This clonotype was detected a few times. The chain is built from TRBV12-3 or TRBV12-4 and TRBJ2-7; D gene uncertain. The CDR3 is 16 amino acids. Trimming took 3 bases from V and 1 from J, leaving 16 bases between them. The CDR3 DNA reads TGTGCCAGCAGTTTTTCCTTTTCTCAATCTTCCTACGAGCAGTACTTC. Encoded protein: CASSFSFSQSSYEQYF.

As concerns this clonotype: One end of the junction varies from germline; a read error may be responsible. The chain links TRBV10-3 to TRBJ2-7, with D hard to call. CDR3 length equals 15 residues. The germline CDR1 and CDR2 sequences are ENHRY and SYGVKD. The CDR3 DNA is TGTGCCAGCAGTTACAACGAGGACCTTCGGGACGAGCAGTACTTC. The encoded protein is CASSYNEDLRDEQYF.

This clonotype was counted between two and nine times. V usage is TRBV7-6 and J usage is TRBJ1-2; 8 bases are shared with TRBD1. CDR3 length: 15 residues. Germline V gives CDR1 SGHVS, CDR2 FNYEAQ. Trimming cost V 5 bases and J 5 bases; bases outside gene matches: 10. The CDR3 sequence: CASSARAGGAYGYTF. The CDR3, as DNA: TGTGCCAGCAGCGCAAGGGCAGGGGGCGCATATGGCTACACCTTC. The variable domain in full, with the rest retrieved from reference TRBV7-6 and TRBJ1-2, is GAGVSQSPRYKVTKRGQDVALRCDPISGHVSLYWYRQALGQGPEFLTYFNYEAQQDKSGLPNDRFSAERPEGSISTLTIQRTEQRDSAMYRCASSARAGGAYGYTFGSGTRLTVV.

The V gene is TRBV25-1, the J gene TRBJ1-2, with a possible D match to TRBD1 (6 bases). The CDR3 totals 17 residues. Germline CDR1 is MGHDK and CDR2 is SYGVNS. V was cut by 0 bases and J by 2 bases, with 16 bases left in between. CDR3 sequence (DNA): TGTGCCAGCAGTGAATATCCAGGGGAGTTAGGGAACTATGGCTACACCTTC. This gives the protein CASSEYPGELGNYGYTF.

This sequence joins TRBV6-5 and TRBJ2-5; 7 bases are shared with TRBD2. The germline CDR1 and CDR2 sequences are MNHEY and SVGAGI. Losses at the gene ends were 2 bases for V and 9 bases for J; bases not matched to a gene: 9. The CDR3 has 14 residues. CDR3 sequence reads: CASSYPVGGNPQYF. DNA of the CDR3: TGTGCCAGCAGTTACCCCGTGGGAGGGAATCCCCAGTACTTC.

The chain has TRBV2 and TRBJ1-4, with 9 bases aligning to TRBD1. J lost 8 bases, V lost 2 bases, and 6 bases had no gene match. The length of the CDR3 is 15 residues. Germline-derived CDR1 and CDR2 are SNHLY and FYNNEI. This chain's CDR3 is CASSESGQGGEKLFF. CDR3 bases: TGTGCCAGCAGTGAATCGGGACAGGGTGGCGAAAAACTGTTTTTT.

The V call is TRBV7-9, the J call TRBJ1-2; D uncertain. The CDR3 runs 16 residues. The V and J ends lost 5 bases and 4 bases respectively, with 20 bases between them. Germline V CDR1 and CDR2: SEHNR, FQNEAQ (reference sequence). The CDR3 region has the DNA TGTGCCAGCAGCGTTGAATCTGGGGTCGGAATCTATGGCTACACCTTC. Translation gives CASSVESGVGIYGYTF.

The chain employs TRBV3-1 and TRBJ1-1; weak D call: TRBD1 (5 bases). This CDR3 is 16 amino acids long. Germline CDR1 reads LGHDT; CDR2 reads YNNKEL (reference sequence). Trimming removed 1 base at V and 5 bases at J, with 17 bases between. In nucleotides, the CDR3 is TGTGCCAGCAGCCAAGGGGGCAAGGGCGATCAAACTGAAGCTTTCTTT. As protein: CASSQGGKGDQTEAFF.

This chain joins TRBV2 and TRBJ1-3; TRBD1 is a possible D gene (6 bases). The V end lost 5 bases, the J end lost 3 bases, and 17 bases lay between the germline ends. The germline V gene encodes CDR1 SNHLY and CDR2 FYNNEI. The CDR3 has 16 amino acids. Written as DNA, the CDR3 is TGTGCCAGCAGTTCCGCCCCCGGGACATATGGAAACACCATATATTTT. It encodes CASSSAPGTYGNTIYF.

V usage is TRBV7-2 and J usage is TRBJ1-4; a possible D gene is TRBD1 (5 bases). Trimming removed 3 bases at V and 6 bases at J, with 11 bases between. The CDR3 totals 14 residues. Germline V gene lookup returns CDR1 SGHTA and CDR2 FQGNSA. CDR3 in amino acids: CASSLGMTDEKLFF. Written as DNA, the CDR3 is TGTGCCAGCAGCTTGGGCATGACAGATGAAAAACTGTTTTTT. The full variable domain, with the rest looked up from reference TRBV7-2 and TRBJ1-4, is GAGVSQSPSNKVTEKGKDVELRCDPISGHTALYWYRQSLGQGLEFLIYFQGNSAPDKSGLPSDRFSAERTGGSVSTLTIQRTQQEDSAVYLCASSLGMTDEKLFFGSGTQLSVL.

This clonotype was recorded at least ten times. This chain connects TRBV7-2 to TRBJ2-7; D is ambiguous. The CDR3 sequence is 13 residues long. Germline CDR1 reads SGHTA; CDR2 reads FQGNSA. Between the trimmed V and J ends, which lost 1 base and 4 bases, there was a span of 8 bases. The CDR3 DNA reads TGTGCCAGCAGCTTAGGTCCCGGGTACGAGCAGTACTTC. Amino acids: CASSLGPGYEQYF. Based on the CDR3 plus reference TRBV7-2 and TRBJ2-7, the full variable domain is GAGVSQSPSNKVTEKGKDVELRCDPISGHTALYWYRQSLGQGLEFLIYFQGNSAPDKSGLPSDRFSAERTGGSVSTLTIQRTQQEDSAVYLCASSLGPGYEQYFGPGTRLTVT.

This chain links TRBV20-1 with TRBJ1-5; TRBD1 agrees at 7 bases. Per germline, CDR1 DFQATT and CDR2 SNEGSKA (reference sequence). This CDR3 spans 14 amino acids. J lost 0 bases, V lost 3 bases, and 2 bases had no gene match. The DNA of the CDR3 is TGCAGTGCTAGGGACAGGAATAGCAATCAGCCCCAGCATTTT. The encoded protein is CSARDRNSNQPQHF.